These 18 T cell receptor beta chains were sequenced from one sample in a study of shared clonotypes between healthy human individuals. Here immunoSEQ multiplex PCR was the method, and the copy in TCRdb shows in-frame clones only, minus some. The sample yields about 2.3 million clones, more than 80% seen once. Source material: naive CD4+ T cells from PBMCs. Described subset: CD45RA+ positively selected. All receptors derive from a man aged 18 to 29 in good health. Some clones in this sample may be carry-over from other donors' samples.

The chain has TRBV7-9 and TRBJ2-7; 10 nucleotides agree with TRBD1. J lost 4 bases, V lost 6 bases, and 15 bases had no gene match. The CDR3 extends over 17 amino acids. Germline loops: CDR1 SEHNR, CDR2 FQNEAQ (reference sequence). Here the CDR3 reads CASRPNIGQGESYEQYF. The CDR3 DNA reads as TGTGCCAGCAGACCTAATATCGGACAGGGGGAATCTTACGAGCAGTACTTC.

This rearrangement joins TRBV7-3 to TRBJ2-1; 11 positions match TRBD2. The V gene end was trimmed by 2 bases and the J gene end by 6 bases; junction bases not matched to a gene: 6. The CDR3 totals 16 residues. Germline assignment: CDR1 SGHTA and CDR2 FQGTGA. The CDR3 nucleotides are TGTGCCAGCAGCTTAGATAGACTAGCGGGGTCCAATGAGCAGTTCTTC. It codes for CASSLDRLAGSNEQFF. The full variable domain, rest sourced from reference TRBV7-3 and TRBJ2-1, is GAGVSQTPSNKVTEKGKYVELRCDPISGHTALYWYRQSLGQGPEFLIYFQGTGAADDSGLPNDRFFAVRPEGSVSTLKIQRTERGDSAVYLCASSLDRLAGSNEQFFGPGTRLTVL.

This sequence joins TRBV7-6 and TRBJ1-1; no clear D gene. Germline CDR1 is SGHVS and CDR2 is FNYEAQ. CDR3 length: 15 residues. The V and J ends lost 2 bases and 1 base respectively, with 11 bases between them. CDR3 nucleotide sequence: TGTGCCAGCAGCTTATCGAGCCAGCCGAACACTGAAGCTTTCTTT. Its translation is CASSLSSQPNTEAFF.

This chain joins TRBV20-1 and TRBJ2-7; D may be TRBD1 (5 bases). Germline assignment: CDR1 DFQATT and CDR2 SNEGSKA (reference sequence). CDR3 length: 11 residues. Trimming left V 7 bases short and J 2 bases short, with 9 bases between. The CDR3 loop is CSGGRAYEQYF. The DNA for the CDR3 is TGCAGTGGTGGCAGGGCCTACGAGCAGTACTTC.

CDR3 region: CASSYSDQPQHF. The CDR3, as DNA: TGTGCCAGCAGTTACTCCGATCAGCCCCAGCATTTT. The chain recombines TRBV6-5 with TRBJ1-5; D is uncertain. CDR1 MNHEY and CDR2 SVGAGI come from the germline V gene. This CDR3 has 12 residues. V was cut by 0 bases and J by 5 bases, with 2 bases left in between.

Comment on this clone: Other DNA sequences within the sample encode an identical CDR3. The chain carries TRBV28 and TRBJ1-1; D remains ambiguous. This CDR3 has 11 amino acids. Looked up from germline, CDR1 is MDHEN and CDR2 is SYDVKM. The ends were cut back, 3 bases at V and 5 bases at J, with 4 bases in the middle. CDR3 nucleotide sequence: TGTGCCAGCAGTTTTGGGACTGAAGCTTTCTTT. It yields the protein CASSFGTEAFF. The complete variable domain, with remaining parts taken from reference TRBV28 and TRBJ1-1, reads DVKVTQSSRYLVKRTGEKVFLECVQDMDHENMFWYRQDPGLGLRLIYFSYDVKMKEKGDIPEGYSVSREKKERFSLILESASTNQTSMYLCASSFGTEAFFGQGTRLTVV.

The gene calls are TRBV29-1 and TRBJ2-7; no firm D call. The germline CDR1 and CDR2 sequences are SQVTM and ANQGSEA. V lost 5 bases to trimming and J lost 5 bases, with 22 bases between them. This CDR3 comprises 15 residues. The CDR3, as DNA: TGCAGCGTTACGGGTAGCTCTCTTTCCCCCCACGAGCAGTACTTC. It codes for CSVTGSSLSPHEQYF.

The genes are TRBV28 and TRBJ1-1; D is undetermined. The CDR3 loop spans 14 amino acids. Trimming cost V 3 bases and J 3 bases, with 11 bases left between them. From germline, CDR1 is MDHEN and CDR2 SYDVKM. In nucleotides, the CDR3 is TGTGCCAGCAGTTTCGGCCCCGGAGACACTGAAGCTTTCTTT. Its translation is CASSFGPGDTEAFF.

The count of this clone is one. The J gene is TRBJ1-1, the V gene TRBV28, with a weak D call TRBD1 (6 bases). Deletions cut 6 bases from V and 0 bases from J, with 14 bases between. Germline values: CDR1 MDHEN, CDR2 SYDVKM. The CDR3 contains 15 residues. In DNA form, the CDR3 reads TGTGCCAGCAGCGTCGGGGGCGCGATGAACACTGAAGCTTTCTTT. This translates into CASSVGGAMNTEAFF.

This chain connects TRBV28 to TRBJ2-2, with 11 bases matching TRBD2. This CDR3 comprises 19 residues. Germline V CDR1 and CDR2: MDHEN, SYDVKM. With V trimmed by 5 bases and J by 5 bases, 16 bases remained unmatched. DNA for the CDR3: TGTGCCAGCAGTCGGGGGACCCTTAGCGGGAGGGGTAGGACCGGGGAGCTGTTTTTT. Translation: CASSRGTLSGRGRTGELFF.

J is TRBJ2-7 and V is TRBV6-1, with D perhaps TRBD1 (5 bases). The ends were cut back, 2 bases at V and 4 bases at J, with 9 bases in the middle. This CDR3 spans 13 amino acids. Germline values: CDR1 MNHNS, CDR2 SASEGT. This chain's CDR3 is CASSETQEYEQYF. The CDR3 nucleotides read TGTGCCAGCAGTGAAACACAGGAGTACGAGCAGTACTTC.

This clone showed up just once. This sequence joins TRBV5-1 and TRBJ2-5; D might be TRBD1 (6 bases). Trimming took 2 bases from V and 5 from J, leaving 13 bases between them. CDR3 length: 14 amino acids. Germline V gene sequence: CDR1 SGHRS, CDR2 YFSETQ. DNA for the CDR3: TGCGCCAGCAGCTTCTCAGGGGCAGGGGAGACCCAGTACTTC. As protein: CASSFSGAGETQYF.

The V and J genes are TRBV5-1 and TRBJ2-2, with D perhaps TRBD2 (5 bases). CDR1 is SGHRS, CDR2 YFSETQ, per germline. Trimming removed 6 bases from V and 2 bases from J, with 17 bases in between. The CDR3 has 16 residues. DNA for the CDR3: TGCGCCAGCATGATTCCCCGGGAACCTAACACCGGGGAGCTGTTTTTT. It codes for CASMIPREPNTGELFF.

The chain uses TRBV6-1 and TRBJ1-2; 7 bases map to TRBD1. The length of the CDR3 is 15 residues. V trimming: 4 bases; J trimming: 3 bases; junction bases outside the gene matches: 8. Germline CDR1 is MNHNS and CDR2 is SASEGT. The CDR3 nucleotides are TGTGCCAGCAGTGGAAGACAGGGAATCGACTATGGCTACACCTTC. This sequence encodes CASSGRQGIDYGYTF.

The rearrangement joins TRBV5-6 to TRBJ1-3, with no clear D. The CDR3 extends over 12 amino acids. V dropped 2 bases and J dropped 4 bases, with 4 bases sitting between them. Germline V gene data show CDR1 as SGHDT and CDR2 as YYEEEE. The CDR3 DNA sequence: TGTGCCAGCAGCTTTCAGGGAAACACCATATATTTT. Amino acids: CASSFQGNTIYF.

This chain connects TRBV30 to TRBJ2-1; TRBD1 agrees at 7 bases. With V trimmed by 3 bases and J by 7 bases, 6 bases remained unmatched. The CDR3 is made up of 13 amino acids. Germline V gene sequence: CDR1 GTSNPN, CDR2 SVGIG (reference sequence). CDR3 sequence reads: CAWSLDRENEQFF. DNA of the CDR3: TGTGCCTGGAGCCTCGACAGGGAAAATGAGCAGTTCTTC.

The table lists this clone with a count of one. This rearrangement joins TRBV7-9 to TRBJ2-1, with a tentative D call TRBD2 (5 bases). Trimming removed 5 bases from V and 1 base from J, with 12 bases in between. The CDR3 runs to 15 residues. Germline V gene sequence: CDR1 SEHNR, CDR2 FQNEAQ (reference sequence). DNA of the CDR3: TGTGCCAGCAGCCTACTAGACCGGTCCTACAATGAGCAGTTCTTC. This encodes CASSLLDRSYNEQFF.

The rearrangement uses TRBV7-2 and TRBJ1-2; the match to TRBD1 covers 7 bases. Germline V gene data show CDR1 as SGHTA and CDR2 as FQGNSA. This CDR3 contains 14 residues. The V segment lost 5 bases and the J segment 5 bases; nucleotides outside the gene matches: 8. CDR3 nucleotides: TGTGCCAGCAGCAACCCTACAGGGGTGTATGGCTACACCTTC. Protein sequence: CASSNPTGVYGYTF.